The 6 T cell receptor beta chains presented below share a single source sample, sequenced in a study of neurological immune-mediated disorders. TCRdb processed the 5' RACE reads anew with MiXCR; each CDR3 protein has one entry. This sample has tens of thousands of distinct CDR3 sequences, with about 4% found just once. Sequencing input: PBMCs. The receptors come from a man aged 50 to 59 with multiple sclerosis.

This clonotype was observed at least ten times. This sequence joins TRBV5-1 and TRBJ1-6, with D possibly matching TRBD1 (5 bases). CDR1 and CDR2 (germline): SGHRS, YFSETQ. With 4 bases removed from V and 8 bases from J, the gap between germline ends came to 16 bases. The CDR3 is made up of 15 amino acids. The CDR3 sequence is CASSLGGARDSPLHF. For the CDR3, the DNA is TGCGCCAGCAGCCTGGGAGGGGCCCGAGATTCACCCCTCCACTTT.

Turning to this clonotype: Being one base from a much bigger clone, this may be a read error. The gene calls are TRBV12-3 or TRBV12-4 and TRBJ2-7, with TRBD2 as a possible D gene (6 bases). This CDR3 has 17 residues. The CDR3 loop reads CTSSTSPGLTSTYEQYF. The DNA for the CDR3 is TGTACCAGCAGTACTTCCCCGGGACTGACTTCGACCTACGAGCAGTACTTC.

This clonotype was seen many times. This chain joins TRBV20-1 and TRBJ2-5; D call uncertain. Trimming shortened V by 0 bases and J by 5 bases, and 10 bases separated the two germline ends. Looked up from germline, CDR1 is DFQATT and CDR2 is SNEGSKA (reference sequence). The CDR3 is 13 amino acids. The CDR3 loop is CSARDPGRETQYF. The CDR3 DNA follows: TGCAGTGCTAGAGATCCGGGTCGGGAGACCCAGTACTTC.

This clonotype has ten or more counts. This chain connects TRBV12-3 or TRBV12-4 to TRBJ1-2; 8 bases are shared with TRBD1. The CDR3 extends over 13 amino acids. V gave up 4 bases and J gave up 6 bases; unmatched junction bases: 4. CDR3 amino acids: CASSSSTGDGYTF. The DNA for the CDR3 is TGTGCCAGCAGTTCATCGACAGGGGATGGCTACACCTTC.

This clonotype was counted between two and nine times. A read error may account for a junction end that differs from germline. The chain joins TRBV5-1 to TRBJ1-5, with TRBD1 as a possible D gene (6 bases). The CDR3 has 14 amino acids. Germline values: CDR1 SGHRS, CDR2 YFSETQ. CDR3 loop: CASSLEGVNQPQNF. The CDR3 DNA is TGCGCCAGCAGCTTGGAGGGGGTGAATCAGCCCCAGAATTTT.

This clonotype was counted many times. The CDR3 reads CASSHTGGIDEQYF. The CDR3 DNA sequence: TGCGCCAGCAGCCACACAGGGGGTATTGACGAGCAGTACTTC. The chain joins TRBV5-1 to TRBJ2-7; 8 bases map to TRBD1. The V segment lost 4 bases and the J segment 5 bases; nucleotides outside the gene matches: 8. This CDR3 region has 14 residues. Germline V gene sequence: CDR1 SGHRS, CDR2 YFSETQ. The whole variable domain, filled in from reference TRBV5-1 and TRBJ2-7, reads KAGVTQTPRYLIKTRGQQVTLSCSPISGHRSVSWYQQTPGQGLQFLFEYFSETQRNKGNFPGRFSGRQFSNSRSEMNVSTLELGDSALYLCASSHTGGIDEQYFGPGTRLTVT.